Shown below are 7 T cell receptor beta chains from a single sample sequenced in a study of T cells after yellow fever vaccination. In TCRdb, the 5' RACE reads were re-called with MiXCR into one record per CDR3 protein. The sample has 200,000 to 250,000 distinct CDR3 sequences, 6.9% seen once. The sequenced sample was CD4+ T cells sorted from PBMCs, obtained 15 days after the yellow fever booster vaccination. The receptors were sampled from a man aged 25 to 40 who received the YFV17D yellow fever vaccine.

This sequence joins TRBV5-1 and TRBJ2-2; D possibly uses TRBD1 or TRBD2 (6 bases each). Trimming took 4 bases from V and 5 from J, leaving 15 bases between them. Germline values: CDR1 SGHRS, CDR2 YFSETQ. This CDR3 is 15 amino acids long. CDR3 region: CASSPEGGRTGELFF. The CDR3 bases are TGCGCCAGCAGCCCGGAGGGGGGAAGGACCGGGGAGCTGTTTTTT.

This clonotype was counted many times. The gene calls are TRBV9 and TRBJ2-7; 7 bases align to TRBD1. The CDR3 totals 14 residues. The J segment lost 4 bases and the V segment lost 4 bases, leaving 8 bases of the junction unmatched. Looked up from germline, CDR1 is SGDLS and CDR2 is YYNGEE. As DNA, the CDR3 is TGTGCCAGCAGCCCGACAGGGTCTATATACGAGCAGTACTTC. This translates into CASSPTGSIYEQYF.

The chain is built from TRBV7-9 and TRBJ2-4, with D perhaps being TRBD1 or TRBD2 (5 bases each). V lost 1 base and J 7 bases, leaving 14 bases between the germline ends. The CDR3 has 15 amino acids. Germline assignment: CDR1 SEHNR and CDR2 FQNEAQ (reference sequence). The CDR3 reads CASSLGTGGFNIQYF. The CDR3 coding sequence is TGTGCCAGCAGCTTAGGTACAGGAGGTTTTAACATTCAGTACTTC.

This clonotype occurred a few times. The rearrangement links TRBV5-4 to TRBJ2-5; D ambiguous. In germline, CDR1 is SGHNT, CDR2 YYREEE (reference sequence). The CDR3 sequence is 15 residues long. The V and J ends lost 4 bases and 5 bases respectively, with 18 bases between them. Here the CDR3 reads CASSNGRMSWETQYF. The CDR3 DNA follows: TGTGCCAGCAGCAACGGACGGATGAGTTGGGAGACCCAGTACTTC.

The V and J genes are TRBV19 and TRBJ2-6; weak D call: TRBD1 (5 bases). Germline V gene data show CDR1 as LNHDA and CDR2 as SQIVND (reference sequence). This CDR3 region has 18 residues. Trimming removed 3 bases at V and 4 bases at J, with 19 bases between. The CDR3 loop reads CASSIRVAQVSGANVLTF. The CDR3 bases are TGTGCCAGTAGTATCCGGGTTGCACAGGTTTCAGGGGCCAACGTCCTGACTTTC.

This clonotype was observed many times. The rearrangement joins TRBV6-1 to TRBJ1-4; D is ambiguous. The CDR3 runs to 18 residues. V was shortened by 1 base and J by 3 bases, with 18 bases between the two germline ends. CDR1 and CDR2 from the germline V gene are MNHNS and SASEGT. CDR3 sequence reads: CASSEEEYHRFSNEKLFF. CDR3 in DNA: TGTGCCAGCAGTGAAGAAGAATACCACAGATTTTCTAATGAAAAACTGTTTTTT.

The genes are TRBV7-9 and TRBJ2-6; TRBD1 matches at 9 bases. The germline V gene has CDR1 SEHNR and CDR2 FQNEAQ (reference sequence). The junction had 16 bases not matched to a gene; V was cut back by 7 bases and J by 0 bases. This CDR3 is built from 20 residues. The CDR3 is CASNYPPGDRALSGANVLTF. The CDR3 nucleotides read TGTGCCAGCAACTATCCCCCAGGGGACAGGGCCCTCTCTGGGGCCAACGTCCTGACTTTC.